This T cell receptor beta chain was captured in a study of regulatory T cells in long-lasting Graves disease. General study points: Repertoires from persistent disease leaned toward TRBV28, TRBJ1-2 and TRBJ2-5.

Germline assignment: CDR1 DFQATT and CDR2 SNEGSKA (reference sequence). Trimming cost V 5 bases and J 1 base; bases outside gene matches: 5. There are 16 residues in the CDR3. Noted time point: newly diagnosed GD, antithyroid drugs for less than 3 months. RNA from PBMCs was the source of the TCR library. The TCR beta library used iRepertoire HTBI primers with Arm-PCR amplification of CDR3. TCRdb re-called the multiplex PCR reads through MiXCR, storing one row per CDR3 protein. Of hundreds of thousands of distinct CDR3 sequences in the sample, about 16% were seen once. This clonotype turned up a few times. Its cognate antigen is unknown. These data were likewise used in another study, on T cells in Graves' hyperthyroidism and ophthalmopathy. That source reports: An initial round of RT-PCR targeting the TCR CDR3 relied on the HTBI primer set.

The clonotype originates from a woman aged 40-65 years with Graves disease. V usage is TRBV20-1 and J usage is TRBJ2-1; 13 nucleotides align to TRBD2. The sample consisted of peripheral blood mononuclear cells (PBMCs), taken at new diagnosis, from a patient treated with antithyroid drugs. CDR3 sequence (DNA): TGCAGTGCTGAGCGGACTAGCGGGGGTTCCTACAATGAGCAGTTCTTC. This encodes CSAERTSGGSYNEQFF.